Listed here are 6 T cell receptor beta chains from one sample, sequenced in a study of radiotherapy plus CTLA-4 blockade in lung cancer (dated by TCRdb to between 2018 and 2020). Library method: the immunoSEQ multiplex PCR assay. TCRdb stores this immuneACCESS table with in-frame sequences only. Part of the clones is absent; in the studies checked, under half of the shortfall reflects unresolved V genes, and no reason is known for the rest. This sample has tens of thousands of clones in its table, and just under 75% of those were observed once. The top ten clonotypes cover 11% of the sample. This specimen consisted of peripheral blood, obtained from a patient treated with radiotherapy plus ipilimumab. The source of these receptors is a human donor with non-small cell lung cancer who had stable disease on radiotherapy plus ipilimumab.

The genes are TRBV19 and TRBJ2-7; D might be TRBD1 (6 bases). V shed 5 bases and J shed 4 bases, with 24 bases lying between them. The CDR3 has 17 residues. Germline V gene lookup returns CDR1 LNHDA and CDR2 SQIVND (reference sequence). The CDR3 here is CASSPRGDDRLPYEQYF. CDR3 DNA sequence: TGTGCCAGTAGTCCACGAGGGGATGACAGGCTTCCTTACGAGCAGTACTTC.

This clone was seen just once. The CDR3 does not end in the conserved phenylalanine or tryptophan, so this is likely a read error. V usage is TRBV9 and J usage is TRBJ1-2, with a possible D match to TRBD1 (5 bases). In germline, CDR1 is SGDLS, CDR2 YYNGEE. The CDR3 has 17 residues. V was shortened by 4 bases and J by 4 bases, with 23 bases between the two germline ends. The CDR3 DNA is TGTGCCAGCAGCCCCTCCGGGGCAGGGACTGCGCTCTATGGCTACACCCTC. Encoded protein: CASSPSGAGTALYGYTL.

The CDR3 loop is CASSDGGGTYNEQFF. The CDR3 region has the DNA TGTGCCAGCAGCGACGGGGGGGGGACCTACAATGAGCAGTTCTTC. This rearrangement joins TRBV7-3 to TRBJ2-1, with 8 positions matching TRBD2. The CDR3 contains 15 residues. Germline CDR1 and CDR2: SGHTA and FQGTGA. After removal of 5 bases from V and 2 bases from J, the junction contained 5 bases not matched to a gene.

In this sample, this clone is medium-sized (0.01 to 0.1%). The CDR3 DNA is TGCGCCAGCAGCTTGTTGGCCTTTGGTTCGGGCGAGCAGTACTTC. Translated, it gives CASSLLAFGSGEQYF. The genes are TRBV5-1 and TRBJ2-7, with D unresolved. Per the germline V gene, CDR1 is SGHRS and CDR2 is YFSETQ. V gave up 1 base and J gave up 6 bases, with 17 bases separating them. The CDR3 is made up of 15 amino acids.

This chain uses TRBV7-2 with TRBJ1-2; D unclear. The CDR3 loop spans 14 amino acids. The germline gives CDR1 SGHTA, CDR2 FQGNSA. Trimming pared 1 base from V and 2 bases from J, leaving 8 bases between. The CDR3 spells CASSLGPVNYGYTF. The CDR3 bases are TGTGCCAGCAGCTTAGGCCCAGTCAACTATGGCTACACCTTC. Combining the CDR3 with reference TRBV7-2 and TRBJ1-2 gives the whole variable domain GAGVSQSPSNKVTEKGKDVELRCDPISGHTALYWYRQSLGQGLEFLIYFQGNSAPDKSGLPSDRFSAERTGGSVSTLTIQRTQQEDSAVYLCASSLGPVNYGYTFGSGTRLTVV.

This clone was observed a handful of times. The CDR3 DNA is TGTGCCTGGAGTGTGGTTGCTCTGTTCCGGTCTGGGGCCAACGTCCTGACTTTC. Translated, it gives CAWSVVALFRSGANVLTF. The J gene is TRBJ2-6, the V gene TRBV30; D is ambiguous. The CDR3 length is 18 residues. Germline CDR1 is GTSNPN and CDR2 is SVGIG (reference sequence). The V end was cut by 0 bases, the J end by 1 base, with 16 bases between.